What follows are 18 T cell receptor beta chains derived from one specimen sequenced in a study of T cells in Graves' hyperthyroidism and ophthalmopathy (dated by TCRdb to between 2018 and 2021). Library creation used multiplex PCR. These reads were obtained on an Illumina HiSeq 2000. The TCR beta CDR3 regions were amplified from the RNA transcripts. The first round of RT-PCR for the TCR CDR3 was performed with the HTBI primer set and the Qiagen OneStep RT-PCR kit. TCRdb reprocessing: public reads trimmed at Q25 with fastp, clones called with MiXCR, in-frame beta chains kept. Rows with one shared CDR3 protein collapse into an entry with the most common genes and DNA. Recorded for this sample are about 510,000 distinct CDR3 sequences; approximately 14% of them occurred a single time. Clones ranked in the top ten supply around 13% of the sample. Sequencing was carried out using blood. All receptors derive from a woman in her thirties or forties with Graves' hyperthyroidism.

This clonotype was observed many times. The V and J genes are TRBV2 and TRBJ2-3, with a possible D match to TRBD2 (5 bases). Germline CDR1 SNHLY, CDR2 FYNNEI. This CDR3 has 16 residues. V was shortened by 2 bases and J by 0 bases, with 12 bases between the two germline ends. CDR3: CASSELKAASTDTQYF. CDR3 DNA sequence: TGTGCCAGCAGTGAACTTAAAGCGGCCAGCACAGATACGCAGTATTTT.

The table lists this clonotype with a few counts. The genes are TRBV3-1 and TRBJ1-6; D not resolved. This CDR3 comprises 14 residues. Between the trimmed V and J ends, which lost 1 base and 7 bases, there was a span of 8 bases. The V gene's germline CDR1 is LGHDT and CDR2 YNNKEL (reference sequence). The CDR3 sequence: CASSQGGSNSPLHF. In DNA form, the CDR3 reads TGTGCCAGCAGCCAAGGAGGGTCAAATTCACCCCTCCACTTT.

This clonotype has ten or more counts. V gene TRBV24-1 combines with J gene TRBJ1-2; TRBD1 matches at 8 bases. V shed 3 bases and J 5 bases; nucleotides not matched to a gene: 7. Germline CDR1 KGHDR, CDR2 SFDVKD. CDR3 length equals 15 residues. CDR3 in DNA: TGTGCCACCAGTGATGGATCAGGGGGCAAGTATGGCTACACCTTC. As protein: CATSDGSGGKYGYTF.

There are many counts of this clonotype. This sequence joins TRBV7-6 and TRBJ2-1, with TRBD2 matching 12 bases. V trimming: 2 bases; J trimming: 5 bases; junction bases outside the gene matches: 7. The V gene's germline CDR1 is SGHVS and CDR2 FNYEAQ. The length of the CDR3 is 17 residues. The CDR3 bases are TGTGCCAGCAGCTTACGGCTAGCGGGAGGGCCGCACAATGAGCAGTTCTTC. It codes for CASSLRLAGGPHNEQFF.

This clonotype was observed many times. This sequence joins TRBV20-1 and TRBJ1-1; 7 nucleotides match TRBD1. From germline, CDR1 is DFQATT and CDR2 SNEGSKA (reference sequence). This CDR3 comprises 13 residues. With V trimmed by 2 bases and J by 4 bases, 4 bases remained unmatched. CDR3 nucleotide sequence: TGCAGTGCTAGAAAGGGGGCAGGCACTGAAGCTTTCTTT. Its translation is CSARKGAGTEAFF.

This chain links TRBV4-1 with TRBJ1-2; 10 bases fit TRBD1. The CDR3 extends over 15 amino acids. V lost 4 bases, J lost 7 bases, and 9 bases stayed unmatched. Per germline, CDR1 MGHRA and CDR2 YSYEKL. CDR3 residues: CASSPVTGGAGGYTF. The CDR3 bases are TGCGCCAGCAGCCCCGTGACAGGGGGCGCGGGTGGCTACACCTTC.

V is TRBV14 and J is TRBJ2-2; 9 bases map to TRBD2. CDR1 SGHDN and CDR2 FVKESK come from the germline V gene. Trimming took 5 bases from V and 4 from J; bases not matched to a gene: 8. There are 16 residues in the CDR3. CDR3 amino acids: CASSNLAGAGTGELFF. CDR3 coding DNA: TGTGCCAGCAGCAATTTAGCGGGAGCGGGCACCGGGGAGCTGTTTTTT.

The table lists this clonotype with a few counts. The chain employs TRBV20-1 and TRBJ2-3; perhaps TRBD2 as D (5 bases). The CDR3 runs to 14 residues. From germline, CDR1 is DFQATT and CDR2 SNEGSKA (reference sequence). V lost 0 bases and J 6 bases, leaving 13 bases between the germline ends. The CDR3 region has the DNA TGCAGTGCTAGAGACACTGGGCCGGGGGATACGCAGTATTTT. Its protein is CSARDTGPGDTQYF.

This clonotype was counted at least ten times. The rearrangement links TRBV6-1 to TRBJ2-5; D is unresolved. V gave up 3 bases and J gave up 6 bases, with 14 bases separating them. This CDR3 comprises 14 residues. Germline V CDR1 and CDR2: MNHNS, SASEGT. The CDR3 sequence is CASSDPSGYQTQYF. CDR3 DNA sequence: TGTGCCAGCAGTGACCCATCCGGATATCAGACCCAGTACTTC.

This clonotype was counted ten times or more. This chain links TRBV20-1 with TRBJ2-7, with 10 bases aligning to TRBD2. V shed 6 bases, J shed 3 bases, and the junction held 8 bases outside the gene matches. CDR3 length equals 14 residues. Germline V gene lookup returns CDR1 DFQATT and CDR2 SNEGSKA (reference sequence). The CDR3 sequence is CSASPGTSDYEQYF. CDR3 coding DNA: TGCAGTGCCAGTCCCGGGACTAGCGACTACGAGCAGTACTTC.

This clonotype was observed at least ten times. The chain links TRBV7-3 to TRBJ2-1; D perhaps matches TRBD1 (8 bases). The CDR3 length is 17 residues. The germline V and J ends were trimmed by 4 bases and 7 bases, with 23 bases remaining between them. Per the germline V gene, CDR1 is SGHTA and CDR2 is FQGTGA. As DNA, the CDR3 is TGTGCCAGCAGCTCCCGCCACGGAGGACAGGGAGGGAATGAGCAGTTCTTC. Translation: CASSSRHGGQGGNEQFF.

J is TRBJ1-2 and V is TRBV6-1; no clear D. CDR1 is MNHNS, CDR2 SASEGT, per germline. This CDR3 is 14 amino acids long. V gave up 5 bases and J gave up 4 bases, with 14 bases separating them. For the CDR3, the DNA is TGTGCCAGCAGTTTTATTATGGGTACCTATGGCTACACCTTC. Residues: CASSFIMGTYGYTF.

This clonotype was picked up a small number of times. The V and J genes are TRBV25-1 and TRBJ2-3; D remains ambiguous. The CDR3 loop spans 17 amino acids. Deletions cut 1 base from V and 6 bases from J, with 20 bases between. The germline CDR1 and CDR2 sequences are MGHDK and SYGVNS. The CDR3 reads CASSESTAGKQGDTQYF. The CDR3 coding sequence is TGTGCCAGCAGTGAATCAACAGCCGGAAAGCAAGGCGATACGCAGTATTTT.

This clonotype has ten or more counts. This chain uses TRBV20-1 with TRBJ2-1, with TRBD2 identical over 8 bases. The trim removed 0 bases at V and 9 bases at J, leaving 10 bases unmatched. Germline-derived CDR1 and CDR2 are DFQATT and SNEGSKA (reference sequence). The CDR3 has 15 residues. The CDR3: CSARDGREVKGEQFF. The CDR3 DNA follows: TGCAGTGCTAGAGATGGGCGGGAGGTAAAGGGTGAGCAGTTCTTC.

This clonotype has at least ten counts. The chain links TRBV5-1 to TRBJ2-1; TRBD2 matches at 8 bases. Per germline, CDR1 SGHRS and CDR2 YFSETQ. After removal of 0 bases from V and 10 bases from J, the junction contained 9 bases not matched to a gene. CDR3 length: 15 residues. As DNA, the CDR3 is TGCGCCAGCAGCTTGGCGCTAGCGGGCGGGGCCGAGCAGTTCTTC. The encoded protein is CASSLALAGGAEQFF.

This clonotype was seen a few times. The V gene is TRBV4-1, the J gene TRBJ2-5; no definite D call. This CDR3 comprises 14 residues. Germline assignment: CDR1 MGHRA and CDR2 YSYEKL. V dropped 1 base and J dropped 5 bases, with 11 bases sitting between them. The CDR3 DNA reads TGCGCCAGCAGCCAAGGTGCCATTTTGGAGACCCAGTACTTC. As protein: CASSQGAILETQYF.

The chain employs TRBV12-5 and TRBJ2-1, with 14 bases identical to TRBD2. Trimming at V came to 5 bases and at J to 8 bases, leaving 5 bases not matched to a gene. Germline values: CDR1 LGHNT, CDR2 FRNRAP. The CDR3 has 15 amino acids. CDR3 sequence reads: CASGPPGLAGDEQFF. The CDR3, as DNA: TGTGCTAGTGGTCCACCGGGACTAGCGGGAGATGAGCAGTTCTTC. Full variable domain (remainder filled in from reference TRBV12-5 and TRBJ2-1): DARVTQTPRHKVTEMGQEVTMRCQPILGHNTVFWYRQTMMQGLELLAYFRNRAPLDDSGMPKDRFSAEMPDATLATLKIQPSEPRDSAVYFCASGPPGLAGDEQFFGPGTRLTVL.

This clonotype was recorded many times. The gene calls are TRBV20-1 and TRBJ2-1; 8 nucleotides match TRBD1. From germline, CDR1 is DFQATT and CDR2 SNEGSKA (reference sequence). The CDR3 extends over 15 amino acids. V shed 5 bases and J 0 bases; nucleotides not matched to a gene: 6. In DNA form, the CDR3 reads TGCAGTGCTGGACAGGGACCGAGCTCCTACAATGAGCAGTTCTTC. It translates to CSAGQGPSSYNEQFF.